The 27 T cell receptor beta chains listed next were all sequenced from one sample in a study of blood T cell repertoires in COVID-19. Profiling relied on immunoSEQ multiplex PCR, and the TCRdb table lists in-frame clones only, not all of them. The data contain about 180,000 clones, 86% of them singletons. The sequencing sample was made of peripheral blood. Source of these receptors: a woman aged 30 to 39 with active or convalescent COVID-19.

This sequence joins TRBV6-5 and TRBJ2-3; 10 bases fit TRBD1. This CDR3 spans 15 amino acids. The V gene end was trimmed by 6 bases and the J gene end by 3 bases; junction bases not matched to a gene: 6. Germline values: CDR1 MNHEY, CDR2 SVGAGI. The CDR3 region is CASRDGTGETDTQYF. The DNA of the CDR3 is TGTGCCAGCAGGGATGGGACAGGGGAAACAGATACGCAGTATTTT.

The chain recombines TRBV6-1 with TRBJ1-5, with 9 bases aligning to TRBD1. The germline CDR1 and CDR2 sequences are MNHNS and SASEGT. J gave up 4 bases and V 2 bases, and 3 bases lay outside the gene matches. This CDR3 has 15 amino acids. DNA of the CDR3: TGTGCCAGCAGTGAACTCGGGACAGGGAATCAGCCCCAGCATTTT. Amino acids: CASSELGTGNQPQHF.

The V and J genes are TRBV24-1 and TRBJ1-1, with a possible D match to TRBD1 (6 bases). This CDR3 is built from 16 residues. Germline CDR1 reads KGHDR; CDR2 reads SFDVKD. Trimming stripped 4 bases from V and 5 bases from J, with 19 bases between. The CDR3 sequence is CATSDVTGGVCTEAFF. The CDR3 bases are TGTGCCACCAGTGACGTGACAGGTGGGGTTTGTACTGAAGCTTTCTTT.

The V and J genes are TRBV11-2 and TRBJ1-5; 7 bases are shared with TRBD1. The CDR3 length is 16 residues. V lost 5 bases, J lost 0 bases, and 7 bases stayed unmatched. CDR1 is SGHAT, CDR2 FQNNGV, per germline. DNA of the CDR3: TGTGCCAGCAGCCCGGGGACAGCAAATAGCAATCAGCCCCAGCATTTT. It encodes CASSPGTANSNQPQHF. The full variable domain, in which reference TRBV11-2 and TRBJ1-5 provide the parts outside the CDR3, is EAGVAQSPRYKIIEKRQSVAFWCNPISGHATLYWYQQILGQGPKLLIQFQNNGVVDDSQLPKDRFSAERLKGVDSTLKIQPAKLEDSAVYLCASSPGTANSNQPQHFGDGTRLSIL.

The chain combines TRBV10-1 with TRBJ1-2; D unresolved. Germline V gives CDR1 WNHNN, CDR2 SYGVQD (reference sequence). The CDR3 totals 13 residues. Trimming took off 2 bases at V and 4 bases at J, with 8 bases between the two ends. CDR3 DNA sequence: TGCGCCAGCAGTGAGAACACCGCCTATGGCTACACCTTC. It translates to CASSENTAYGYTF.

The CDR3 DNA reads TGTGCCATCAGTGAAAGACAGGACTATGGCTACACCTTC. It specifies CAISERQDYGYTF. V usage is TRBV10-3 and J usage is TRBJ1-2, with a weak D call TRBD1 (6 bases). The length of the CDR3 is 13 residues. V was shortened by 3 bases and J by 3 bases, with 8 bases between the two germline ends. CDR1 and CDR2 from the germline V gene are ENHRY and SYGVKD.

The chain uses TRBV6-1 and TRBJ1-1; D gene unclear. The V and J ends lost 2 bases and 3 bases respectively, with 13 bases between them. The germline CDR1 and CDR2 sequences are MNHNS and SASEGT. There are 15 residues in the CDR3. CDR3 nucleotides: TGTGCCAGCAGTGAACCGGGGTCAAGGCACACTGAAGCTTTCTTT. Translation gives CASSEPGSRHTEAFF.

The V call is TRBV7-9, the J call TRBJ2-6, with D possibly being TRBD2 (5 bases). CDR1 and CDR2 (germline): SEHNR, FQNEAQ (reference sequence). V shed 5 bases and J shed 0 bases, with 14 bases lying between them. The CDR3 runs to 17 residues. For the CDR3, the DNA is TGTGCCAGCAGCCCTAGAGCGGTACTCTCTGGGGCCAACGTCCTGACTTTC. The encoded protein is CASSPRAVLSGANVLTF.

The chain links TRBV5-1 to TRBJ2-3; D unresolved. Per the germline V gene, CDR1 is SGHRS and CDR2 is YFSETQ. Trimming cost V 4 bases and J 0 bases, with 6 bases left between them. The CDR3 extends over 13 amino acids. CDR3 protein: CASSAESTDTQYF. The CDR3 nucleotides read TGCGCCAGCAGCGCGGAAAGCACAGATACGCAGTATTTT. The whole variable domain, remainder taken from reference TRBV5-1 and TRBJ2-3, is KAGVTQTPRYLIKTRGQQVTLSCSPISGHRSVSWYQQTPGQGLQFLFEYFSETQRNKGNFPGRFSGRQFSNSRSEMNVSTLELGDSALYLCASSAESTDTQYFGPGTRLTVL.

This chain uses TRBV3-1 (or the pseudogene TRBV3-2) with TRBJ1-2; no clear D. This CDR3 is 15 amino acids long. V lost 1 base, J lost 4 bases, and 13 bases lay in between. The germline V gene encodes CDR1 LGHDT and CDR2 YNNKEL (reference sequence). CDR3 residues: CASSQGVAQIYGYTF. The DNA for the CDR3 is TGTGCCAGCAGCCAAGGAGTAGCACAAATCTATGGCTACACCTTC.

The chain's CDR3 is CASSWGDRDSPLHF. Written as DNA, the CDR3 is TGTGCCAGCAGCTGGGGGGACAGGGATTCACCCCTCCACTTT. This chain joins TRBV28 and TRBJ1-6; 9 nucleotides align to TRBD1. Per germline, CDR1 MDHEN and CDR2 SYDVKM. The CDR3 has 14 residues. Unmatched junction bases numbered 5, after V lost 6 bases and J lost 8 bases. Drawing the rest from reference TRBV28 and TRBJ1-6, the complete variable domain is DVKVTQSSRYLVKRTGEKVFLECVQDMDHENMFWYRQDPGLGLRLIYFSYDVKMKEKGDIPEGYSVSREKKERFSLILESASTNQTSMYLCASSWGDRDSPLHFGNGTRLTVT.

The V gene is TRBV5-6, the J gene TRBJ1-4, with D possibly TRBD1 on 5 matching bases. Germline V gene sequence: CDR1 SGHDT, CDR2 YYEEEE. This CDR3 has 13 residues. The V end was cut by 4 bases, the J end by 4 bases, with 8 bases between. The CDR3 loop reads CASSPGFNEKLFF. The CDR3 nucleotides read TGTGCCAGCAGCCCAGGGTTTAATGAAAAACTGTTTTTT.

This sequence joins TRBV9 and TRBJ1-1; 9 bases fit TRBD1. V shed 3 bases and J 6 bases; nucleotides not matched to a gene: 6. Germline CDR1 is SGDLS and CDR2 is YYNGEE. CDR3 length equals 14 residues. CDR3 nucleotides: TGTGCCAGCAGCGGCGGGACAGGGCCCTCTGAAGCTTTCTTT. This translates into CASSGGTGPSEAFF.

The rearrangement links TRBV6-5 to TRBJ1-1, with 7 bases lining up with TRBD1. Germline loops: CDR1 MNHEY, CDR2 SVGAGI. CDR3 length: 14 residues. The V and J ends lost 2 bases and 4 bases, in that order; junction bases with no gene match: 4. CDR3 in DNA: TGTGCCAGCAGTTACCCAGGGGGAGGCACTGAAGCTTTCTTT. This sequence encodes CASSYPGGGTEAFF.

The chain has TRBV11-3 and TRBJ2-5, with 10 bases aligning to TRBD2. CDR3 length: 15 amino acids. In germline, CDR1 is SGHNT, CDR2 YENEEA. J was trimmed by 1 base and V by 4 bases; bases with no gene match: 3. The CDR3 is CASSSLAGGQETQYF. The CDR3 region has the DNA TGTGCCAGCAGCTCCTTAGCGGGGGGCCAAGAGACCCAGTACTTC.

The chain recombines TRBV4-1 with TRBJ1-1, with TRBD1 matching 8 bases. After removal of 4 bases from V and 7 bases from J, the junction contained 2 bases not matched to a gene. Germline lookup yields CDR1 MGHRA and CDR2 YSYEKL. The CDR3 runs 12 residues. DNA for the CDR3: TGCGCCAGCAGCCGGACAGGGAGTGAAGCTTTCTTT. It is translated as CASSRTGSEAFF.

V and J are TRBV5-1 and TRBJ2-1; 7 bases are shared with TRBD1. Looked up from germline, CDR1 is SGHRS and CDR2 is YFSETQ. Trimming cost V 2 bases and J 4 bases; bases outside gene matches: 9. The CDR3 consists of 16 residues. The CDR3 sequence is CASSFGTASAYNEQFF. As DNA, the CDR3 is TGCGCCAGCAGCTTCGGGACAGCCTCAGCGTACAATGAGCAGTTCTTC.

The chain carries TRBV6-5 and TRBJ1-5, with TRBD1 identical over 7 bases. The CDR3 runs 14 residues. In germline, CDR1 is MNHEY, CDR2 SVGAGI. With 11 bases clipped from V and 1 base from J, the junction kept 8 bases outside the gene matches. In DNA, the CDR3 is TGTGCCTTACAGGGGCCGGGGAGCAATCAGCCCCAGCATTTT. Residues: CALQGPGSNQPQHF.

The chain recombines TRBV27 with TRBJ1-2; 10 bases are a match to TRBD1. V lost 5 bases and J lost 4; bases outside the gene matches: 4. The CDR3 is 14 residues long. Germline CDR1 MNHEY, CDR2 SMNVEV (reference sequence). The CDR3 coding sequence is TGTGCCAGCAGTCCGACAGGGGGCAGCTATGGCTACACCTTC. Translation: CASSPTGGSYGYTF.

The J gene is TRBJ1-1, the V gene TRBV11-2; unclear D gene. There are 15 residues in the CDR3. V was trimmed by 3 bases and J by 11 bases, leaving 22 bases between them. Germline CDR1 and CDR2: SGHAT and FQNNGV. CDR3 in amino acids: CASSFGPSQIPSAFF. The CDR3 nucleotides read TGTGCCAGCAGCTTCGGACCGTCCCAGATCCCTAGCGCTTTCTTT.

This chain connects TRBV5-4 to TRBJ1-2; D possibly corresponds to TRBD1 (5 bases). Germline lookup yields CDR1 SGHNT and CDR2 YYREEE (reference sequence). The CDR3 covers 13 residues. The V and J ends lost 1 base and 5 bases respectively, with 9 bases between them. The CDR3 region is CASSLPRQYGYTF. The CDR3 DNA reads TGTGCCAGCAGCTTGCCCCGACAGTATGGCTACACCTTC. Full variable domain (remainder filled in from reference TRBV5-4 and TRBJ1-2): ETGVTQSPTHLIKTRGQQVTLRCSSQSGHNTVSWYQQALGQGPQFIFQYYREEENGRGNFPPRFSGLQFPNYSSELNVNALELDDSALYLCASSLPRQYGYTFGSGTRLTVV.

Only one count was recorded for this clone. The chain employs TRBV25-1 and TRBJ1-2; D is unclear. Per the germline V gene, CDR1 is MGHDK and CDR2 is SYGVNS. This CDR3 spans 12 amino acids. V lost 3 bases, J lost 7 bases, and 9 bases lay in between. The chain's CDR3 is CASSDWSAGYTF. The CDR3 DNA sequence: TGTGCCAGCAGTGATTGGAGTGCTGGCTACACCTTC.

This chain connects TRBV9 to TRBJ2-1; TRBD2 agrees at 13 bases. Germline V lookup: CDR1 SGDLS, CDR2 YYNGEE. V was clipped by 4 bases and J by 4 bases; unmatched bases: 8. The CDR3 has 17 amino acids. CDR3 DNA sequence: TGTGCCAGCAGCCCCAGGACTAGCGGGGGCCCTTACAATGAGCAGTTCTTC. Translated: CASSPRTSGGPYNEQFF.

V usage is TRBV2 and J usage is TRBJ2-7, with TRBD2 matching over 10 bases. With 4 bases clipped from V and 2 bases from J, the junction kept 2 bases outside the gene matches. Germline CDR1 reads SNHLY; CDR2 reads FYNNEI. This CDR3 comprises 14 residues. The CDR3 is CASSVTSGAYEQYF. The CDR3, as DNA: TGTGCCAGCAGTGTTACTAGCGGGGCCTACGAGCAGTACTTC.

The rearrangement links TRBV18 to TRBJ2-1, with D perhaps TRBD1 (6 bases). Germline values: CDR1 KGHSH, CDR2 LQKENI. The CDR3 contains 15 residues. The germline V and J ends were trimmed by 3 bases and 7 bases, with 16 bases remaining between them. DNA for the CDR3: TGTGCCAGCTCACCCTCGGGGCAGGGGCTGAATGAGCAGTTCTTC. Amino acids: CASSPSGQGLNEQFF. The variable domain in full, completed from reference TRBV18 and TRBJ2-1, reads NAGVMQNPRHLVRRRGQEARLRCSPMKGHSHVYWYRQLPEEGLKFMVYLQKENIIDESGMPKERFSAEFPKEGPSILRIQQVVRGDSAAYFCASSPSGQGLNEQFFGPGTRLTVL.

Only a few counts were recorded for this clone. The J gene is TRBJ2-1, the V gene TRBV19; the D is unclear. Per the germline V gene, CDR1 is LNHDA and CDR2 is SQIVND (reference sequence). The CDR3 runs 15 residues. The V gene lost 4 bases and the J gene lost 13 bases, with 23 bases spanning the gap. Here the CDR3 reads CASSTASTRFGSQFF. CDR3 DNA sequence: TGTGCCAGTAGTACCGCCTCTACGCGGTTCGGAAGTCAGTTCTTC.

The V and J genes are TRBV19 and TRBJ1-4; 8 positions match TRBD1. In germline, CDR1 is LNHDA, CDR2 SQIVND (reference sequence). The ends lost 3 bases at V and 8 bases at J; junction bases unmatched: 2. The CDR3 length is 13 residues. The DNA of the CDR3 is TGTGCCAGTAGTATCAGGGGGCGGGAAAAACTGTTTTTT. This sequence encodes CASSIRGREKLFF. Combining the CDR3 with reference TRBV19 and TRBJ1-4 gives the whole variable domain DGGITQSPKYLFRKEGQNVTLSCEQNLNHDAMYWYRQDPGQGLRLIYYSQIVNDFQKGDIAEGYSVSREKKESFPLTVTSAQKNPTAFYLCASSIRGREKLFFGSGTQLSVL.